The 25 T cell receptor beta chains below were found in one sample sequenced in a study of OX40 agonist ivuxolimab in advanced cancers. TCRdb's table, derived via immunoSEQ multiplex PCR, lists solely in-frame clones and lacks some. The sample lists about 62,000 clones, 88% occurring once. Sequencing used CD4+ or CD8+ T cells sorted from blood, obtained in a trial of the OX40 agonist ivuxolimab. These receptors all come from an adult with an advanced solid tumor such as melanoma, head and neck, liver or kidney cancer.

This chain links TRBV6-1 with TRBJ1-5; D ambiguous. V dropped 3 bases and J dropped 0 bases, with 3 bases sitting between them. The CDR3 covers 13 residues. Germline V gene lookup returns CDR1 MNHNS and CDR2 SASEGT. Written as DNA, the CDR3 is TGTGCCAGCAGTGACTATAGCAATCAGCCCCAGCATTTT. As protein: CASSDYSNQPQHF.

This chain uses TRBV7-3 with TRBJ2-2, with 7 bases aligning to TRBD1. The junction had 5 bases not matched to a gene; V was cut back by 3 bases and J by 4 bases. Looked up from germline, CDR1 is SGHTA and CDR2 is FQGTGA. CDR3 length equals 15 residues. CDR3 DNA: TGTGCCAGCAGCTTGACAGGGTTGAGCACCGGGGAGCTGTTTTTT. Its protein product is CASSLTGLSTGELFF.

The CDR3 reads CSVENNEQFF. In nucleotides, the CDR3 is TGCAGCGTTGAAAACAATGAGCAGTTCTTC. V usage is TRBV29-1 and J usage is TRBJ2-1; D is uncertain. Germline CDR1 reads SQVTM; CDR2 reads ANQGSEA. V was trimmed by 2 bases and J by 5 bases, leaving 1 base between them. The CDR3 has 10 residues.

The V and J genes are TRBV5-1 and TRBJ1-5; D remains unclear. The V end was cut by 0 bases, the J end by 4 bases, with 5 bases between. The CDR3 consists of 13 residues. Germline loops: CDR1 SGHRS, CDR2 YFSETQ. The DNA for the CDR3 is TGCGCCAGCAGCTTGGAAGCGAATCAGCCCCAGCATTTT. Translating gives CASSLEANQPQHF.

This sequence joins TRBV19 and TRBJ2-6, with 10 positions matching TRBD2. V was clipped by 5 bases and J by 2 bases; unmatched bases: 12. The CDR3 contains 19 residues. The germline V gene has CDR1 LNHDA and CDR2 SQIVND (reference sequence). CDR3: CASSAPGLASLAGANVLTF. As DNA, the CDR3 is TGTGCCAGTAGTGCCCCGGGACTAGCGTCCTTGGCTGGGGCCAACGTCCTGACTTTC.

This clone was seen more than once but under ten times. The chain links TRBV19 to TRBJ2-1; TRBD2 matches at 8 bases. J lost 7 bases, V lost 6 bases, and 20 bases had no gene match. Germline CDR1 LNHDA, CDR2 SQIVND (reference sequence). The CDR3 covers 18 residues. For the CDR3, the DNA is TGTGCCAGTAGCCCGACCTCATTCGTCGGGGGGGTGGAGAATGAGCAGTTCTTC. It is translated as CASSPTSFVGGVENEQFF.

The gene calls are TRBV9 and TRBJ1-5, with 7 bases that match TRBD1. The germline gives CDR1 SGDLS, CDR2 YYNGEE. This CDR3 has 15 amino acids. Losses at the gene ends were 1 base for V and 1 base for J; bases not matched to a gene: 2. CDR3 in amino acids: CASSVSGGSNQPQHF. The CDR3 region has the DNA TGTGCCAGCAGCGTATCAGGGGGAAGCAATCAGCCCCAGCATTTT. Full variable domain (rest looked up from reference TRBV9 and TRBJ1-5): DSGVTQTPKHLITATGQRVTLRCSPRSGDLSVYWYQQSLDQGLQFLIQYYNGEERAKGNILERFSAQQFPDLHSELNLSSLELGDSALYFCASSVSGGSNQPQHFGDGTRLSIL.

The chain carries TRBV9 and TRBJ2-3, with D possibly TRBD2 on 6 matching bases. Trimming left V 4 bases short and J 2 bases short, with 14 bases between. CDR1 and CDR2 from the germline V gene are SGDLS and YYNGEE. The CDR3 is 15 amino acids. The CDR3 DNA reads TGTGCCAGCAGCCCCCATAGCGGATACACAGATACGCAGTATTTT. It is translated as CASSPHSGYTDTQYF.

This clone was counted a single time. The chain combines TRBV5-1 with TRBJ2-3; TRBD2 aligns across 14 bases. With 4 bases clipped from V and 4 bases from J, the junction kept 8 bases outside the gene matches. Germline CDR1 is SGHRS and CDR2 is YFSETQ. This CDR3 contains 17 residues. CDR3: CASSIGLAGGLADTQYF. The CDR3 bases are TGCGCCAGCAGCATCGGACTAGCGGGAGGCTTAGCAGATACGCAGTATTTT.

The chain has TRBV10-3 and TRBJ1-2; TRBD1 might be the D (5 bases). Germline V gives CDR1 ENHRY, CDR2 SYGVKD. Trimming took 7 bases from V and 2 from J, leaving 11 bases between them. The CDR3 runs to 13 residues. The CDR3 region is CAIKQTVNYGYTF. CDR3 nucleotides: TGTGCCATCAAACAGACAGTAAACTATGGCTACACCTTC.

The rearrangement joins TRBV29-1 to TRBJ1-2; no definite D call. Germline CDR1 SQVTM, CDR2 ANQGSEA. The length of the CDR3 is 14 residues. V lost 0 bases, J lost 8 bases, and 16 bases lay in between. The CDR3 here is CSVEEGKGTMGYTF. In DNA form, the CDR3 reads TGCAGCGTTGAAGAAGGAAAGGGCACTATGGGCTACACCTTC.

J is TRBJ1-4 and V is TRBV9, with D tentatively TRBD1 (5 bases). This CDR3 contains 15 residues. Germline values: CDR1 SGDLS, CDR2 YYNGEE. Trimming cost V 4 bases and J 7 bases, with 17 bases left between them. The CDR3 DNA reads TGTGCCAGCAGCCTCAGCGGGGGAAGGGGTGAAAAACTGTTTTTT. This gives the protein CASSLSGGRGEKLFF.

The CDR3 is CASSQGGLGGETQYF. The DNA for the CDR3 is TGCGCCAGCAGCCAAGGCGGGCTGGGCGGCGAGACCCAGTACTTC. The rearrangement uses TRBV4-3 and TRBJ2-5, with D possibly matching TRBD2 (5 bases). Germline CDR1 LGHNA, CDR2 YSLEER. The CDR3 is 15 amino acids. V was clipped by 1 base and J by 5 bases, with 14 bases between them.

The chain joins TRBV19 to TRBJ1-1; no definite D call. The CDR3 has 13 residues. The V end lost 5 bases, the J end lost 1 base, and 8 bases lay between the germline ends. The germline V gene has CDR1 LNHDA and CDR2 SQIVND (reference sequence). CDR3 DNA sequence: TGTGCCAGTAGTCCCCTGGGGAACACTGAAGCTTTCTTT. Amino acids: CASSPLGNTEAFF.

The rearrangement uses TRBV5-1 and TRBJ2-2; 8 bases fit TRBD1. Germline V CDR1 and CDR2: SGHRS, YFSETQ. This CDR3 spans 14 amino acids. V dropped 4 bases and J dropped 4; count of bases not matched to a gene: 3. Here the CDR3 reads CASSGGQVTGELFF. The CDR3 bases are TGCGCCAGCAGCGGGGGACAGGTCACCGGGGAGCTGTTTTTT.

This clone was seen once. The gene calls are TRBV19 and TRBJ1-2, with TRBD1 matching over 10 bases. CDR3 length: 18 residues. The J segment lost 4 bases and the V segment lost 5 bases, leaving 16 bases of the junction unmatched. Germline assignment: CDR1 LNHDA and CDR2 SQIVND (reference sequence). CDR3 in DNA: TGTGCCAGTAGTCCAATGACAGGGGGCGGACCCTCGGGCTATGGCTACACCTTC. This gives the protein CASSPMTGGGPSGYGYTF.

This chain links TRBV21-1 with TRBJ2-4. TRBV21-1 is termed a pseudogene. There are 15 residues in the CDR3. This CDR3 reads CASSNGMVAKNIQYF. The CDR3, as DNA: TGTGCCAGCAGCAATGGGATGGTAGCCAAAAACATTCAGTACTTC.

The rearrangement uses TRBV5-1 and TRBJ1-2, with 10 bases lining up with TRBD1. Trimming at V came to 2 bases and at J to 6 bases, leaving 4 bases not matched to a gene. Germline CDR1 and CDR2: SGHRS and YFSETQ. The CDR3 is 14 amino acids. In DNA, the CDR3 is TGCGCCAGCAGCTTAGGGGACAGGGGTGATGGCTACACCTTC. Its translation: CASSLGDRGDGYTF.

V gene TRBV4-1 combines with J gene TRBJ1-2; D ambiguous. V dropped 5 bases and J dropped 3 bases, with 19 bases sitting between them. The germline V gene has CDR1 MGHRA and CDR2 YSYEKL. The CDR3 length is 16 residues. The CDR3 protein is CASSNSRRTADYGYTF. CDR3 in DNA: TGCGCCAGCAGCAACTCCCGGAGGACTGCCGACTATGGCTACACCTTC.

V usage is TRBV28 and J usage is TRBJ2-1; 7 nucleotides align to TRBD2. With 1 base clipped from V and 8 bases from J, the junction kept 8 bases outside the gene matches. The CDR3 is 15 amino acids. Germline V lookup: CDR1 MDHEN, CDR2 SYDVKM. For the CDR3, the DNA is TGTGCCAGCAGTTTATTGGGGACTACGAGCGATGAGCAGTTCTTC. Its protein product is CASSLLGTTSDEQFF. Looking up the rest from reference TRBV28 and TRBJ2-1 gives the full variable domain: DVKVTQSSRYLVKRTGEKVFLECVQDMDHENMFWYRQDPGLGLRLIYFSYDVKMKEKGDIPEGYSVSREKKERFSLILESASTNQTSMYLCASSLLGTTSDEQFFGPGTRLTVL.

This chain links TRBV7-2 with TRBJ2-3; D unresolved. The CDR3 is made up of 14 amino acids. Trimming removed 8 bases from V and 3 bases from J, with 15 bases in between. Germline values: CDR1 SGHTA, CDR2 FQGNSA. CDR3: CASGRPGRTDTQYF. CDR3 bases: TGTGCCAGCGGCCGCCCGGGCCGGACAGATACGCAGTATTTT. Full variable domain (remainder filled in from reference TRBV7-2 and TRBJ2-3): GAGVSQSPSNKVTEKGKDVELRCDPISGHTALYWYRQSLGQGLEFLIYFQGNSAPDKSGLPSDRFSAERTGGSVSTLTIQRTQQEDSAVYLCASGRPGRTDTQYFGPGTRLTVL.

The chain combines TRBV5-1 with TRBJ2-5; no firm D call. V lost 0 bases and J lost 6, with 12 bases in between. The CDR3 length is 14 residues. Per germline, CDR1 SGHRS and CDR2 YFSETQ. This CDR3 reads CASSLGVEKQTQYF. CDR3 coding DNA: TGCGCCAGCAGCTTGGGGGTAGAGAAACAGACCCAGTACTTC.

The chain has TRBV14 and TRBJ1-1; TRBD1 might be the D (6 bases). The CDR3 totals 15 residues. The V end was cut by 3 bases, the J end by 1 base, with 12 bases between. The germline CDR1 and CDR2 sequences are SGHDN and FVKESK. DNA of the CDR3: TGTGCCAGCAGCCATCGGACAGCCCGGAACACTGAAGCTTTCTTT. Translated: CASSHRTARNTEAFF.

As concerns this clone: No conserved phenylalanine or tryptophan ends this CDR3, so it is likely a read error. Because the CDR3's place on the DNA is in doubt, the DNA is left out and the CDR3 is given as listed by TCRdb. The rearrangement joins TRBV5-6 to TRBJ2-3; no check of the table's D call, TRBD2, against the DNA was made. The CDR3 has 13 residues if both end residues are counted. Germline V lookup: CDR1 SGHDT, CDR2 YYEEEE. CDR3: CASSLPRSSGGAL.

This chain joins TRBV6-5 and TRBJ1-2, with a possible D match to TRBD1 (6 bases). Trimming shortened V by 6 bases and J by 1 base, and 9 bases separated the two germline ends. The germline gives CDR1 MNHEY, CDR2 SVGAGI. The CDR3 runs 13 residues. This CDR3 is CASRMDSNYGYTF. The CDR3 region has the DNA TGTGCCAGCAGGATGGACAGTAACTATGGCTACACCTTC.